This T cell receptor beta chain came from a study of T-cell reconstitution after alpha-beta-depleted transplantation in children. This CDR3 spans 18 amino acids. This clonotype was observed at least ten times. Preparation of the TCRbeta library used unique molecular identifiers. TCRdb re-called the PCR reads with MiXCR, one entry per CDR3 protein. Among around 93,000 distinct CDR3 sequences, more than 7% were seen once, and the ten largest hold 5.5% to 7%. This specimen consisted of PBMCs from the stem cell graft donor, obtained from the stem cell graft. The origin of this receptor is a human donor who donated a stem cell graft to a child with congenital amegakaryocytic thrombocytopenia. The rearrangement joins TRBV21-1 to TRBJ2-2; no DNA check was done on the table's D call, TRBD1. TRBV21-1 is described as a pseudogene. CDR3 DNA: TGTGCCAGCAGCAAAAAAAAGAGTGACAGGGAGAACACCGGGGAGCTGTTTTTT. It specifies CASSKKKSDRENTGELFF.